Below, one T cell receptor (beta chain) is given with its context. It lacks a known antigen. Base qualities are missing; no much larger clone stands one base away. The data stem from a study of OX40 agonist ivuxolimab in advanced cancers. For context, the study as a whole: Ivuxolimab was an agonistic, fully human IgG2 monoclonal antibody directed against OX40 (CD134), a costimulatory receptor. Intravenous ivuxolimab was administered to patients every 2 weeks at six dose levels: 0.01, 0.1, 0.3, 1.5, 3 and 10 mg/kg. Of the 52 patients in dose escalation, about 20 had hepatocellular carcinoma, approximately 15 had melanoma, 9 had renal cell carcinoma and 9 had head and neck cancer. In the dose-escalation cohort, 75% to 90% of patients were male, and the mean age was approximately 60 years with a range of about 20 to 80. Patients were allowed to have had prior anti-PD-1, anti-PD-L1 or anti-CTLA-4 therapy, and more than 30% of the dose-escalation patients had previously received checkpoint inhibitors. Three dose-escalation patients achieved partial responses, one with hepatocellular carcinoma and two with cutaneous melanoma. Peripheral TCRbeta sequencing was intended to test whether TCR sequence diversity was altered and clonal T-cell expansion was caused by ivuxolimab. The paper describes the monotherapy dose-escalation part (N = 52 patients) of the phase I trial of ivuxolimab.

The CDR3, cysteine through phenylalanine, is 13 amino acids long. Kept here is only the CDR3 DNA, which spans 39 bases and is read in frame from base 1. Reading the germline V gene gives CDR1 SGHRS and CDR2 YFSETQ. V is cut by 0 bases and J by 7 bases, and the space between the germline ends is 11 bases. Patients with a history of autoimmune disease or receiving systemic immunosuppression were excluded from the trial. Peripheral blood for TCR sequencing was collected from all dose cohorts at baseline, on cycle 4 day 1, and on cycle 7 day 1. The samples were taken from a phase I, first-in-human, multicenter, open-label dose-escalation trial of ivuxolimab. Adults with locally advanced or metastatic melanoma, renal cell carcinoma, hepatocellular carcinoma or head and neck squamous cell carcinoma were enrolled in the trial. Before TCR sequencing, CD4+ T cells and CD8+ T cells from peripheral blood were sorted into separate populations.

Genomic DNA was extracted from sorted cells for sequencing of the TCRbeta CDR3 region. The immunoSEQ Assay was used for sequencing of TCRbeta CDR3 regions. TCRdb retrieved this table from immuneACCESS and kept in-frame rearrangements only. Not all clones are present; in checked studies, unresolved V genes account for under half, and no reason is known for the remainder. For this sample the table gives some 69,000 clones, of which roughly 87% were detected only once. The ten largest clones add up to over 3% of the sample. Broad study findings and their caveats: Low levels of normalized T-cell clonal expansion were also shown by some nonresponding patients. Clonal expansion of both CD4+ and CD8+ blood T cells was observed from baseline to week 6 at doses 0.1 to 3.0 mg/kg. In partial responders in the 0.1-3.0 mg/kg groups, normalized peripheral clonal expansion was found to be among the lowest, especially among CD8+ T cells. The antigen specificity of the peripheral T cells that underwent clonal expansion was not determined. After ivuxolimab, expanded clones were on average more numerous among CD8+ T cells than among CD4+ T cells.

The receptor comes from an adult with an advanced solid tumor such as melanoma, head and neck, liver or kidney cancer. The sequences come from CD4+ or CD8+ T cells sorted from blood, collected in a trial of the OX40 agonist ivuxolimab. This receptor chain uses TRBV5-1 and TRBJ2-7; the D gene lacks a confident call. The DNA sequence follows: TGCGCCAGCAGCTTGGCCGAACGTGGGGAGCAGTACTTC. It translates as CASSLAERGEQYF.